This T cell receptor beta chain was observed in a study of blood T cell repertoires in COVID-19. In the authors' workflow: Amplifying reference gene primers gave estimates of nucleated cell counts. Some clones are missing from TCRdb's copy, which holds only in-frame ones; the method was immunoSEQ multiplex PCR. The DNA was the basis for D and trimming; V, J and clone size are from that table. The table includes 240,000 or so clones, 75% to 90% detected once. This CDR3 has 15 residues. The V and J ends lost 6 bases and 3 bases, in that order; junction bases with no gene match: 8. CDR1 is KGHDR and CDR2 is SFDVKD in the germline V gene.

Sequencing was done on a sample of peripheral blood. This TCR was recovered from a man between 60 and 75 years old who had recovered from COVID-19. This rearrangement joins TRBV24-1 to TRBJ2-7; 9 positions agree with TRBD1. CDR3 DNA sequence: TGTGCCACCAGTCATCCAAGACAGGGGGTCTACGAGCAGTACTTC. Its translation: CATSHPRQGVYEQYF.